This TCR beta chain appears in the sequencing data of a study of T cells in Graves' hyperthyroidism and ophthalmopathy. The table lists this clonotype with many counts. Germline CDR1 is GTSNPN and CDR2 is SVGIG (reference sequence). This CDR3 comprises 12 residues. J was trimmed by 7 bases and V by 4 bases; bases with no gene match: 4. TCR beta CDR3 regions were amplified from RNA. The HTBI primer set was used in a first-round RT-PCR of the TCR CDR3. TCRdb used MiXCR to reprocess the multiplex PCR reads, holding one entry per CDR3 protein. The sample has about 180,000 distinct CDR3 sequences; around 8.9% are singletons.

This sequence joins TRBV30 and TRBJ1-2; 9 bases are shared with TRBD1. Sequenced material: blood. This sequence was found in a woman younger than 30 with Graves' hyperthyroidism that later progressed to Graves' ophthalmopathy. CDR3 sequence: CAWKGQGGGYTF. The DNA of the CDR3 is TGTGCCTGGAAGGGACAGGGTGGTGGCTACACCTTC.